The clone carrying this TCR beta chain has only a few counts. This sample was taken from a study of CD8 T cells in ankylosing spondylitis. TCRdb ran MiXCR on the 5' RACE reads and lists one entry per CDR3 protein. There are under 300,000 distinct CDR3 sequences in the sample; about a sixth occur only once, and roughly 34% lies in the top ten. This CDR3 region has 15 residues. Trimming took 0 bases from V and 6 from J, leaving 11 bases between them. Germline CDR1 reads MDHEN; CDR2 reads SYDVKM. Sequencing used blood, either unsorted or a sorted T cell fraction (not recorded which). J is TRBJ2-2 and V is TRBV28, with D perhaps TRBD1 (5 bases). The TCR comes from a male donor with ankylosing spondylitis or in good health (not recorded which). CDR3 in amino acids: CASSLWTDISGELFF. In DNA, the CDR3 is TGTGCCAGCAGTTTATGGACAGATATTTCCGGGGAGCTGTTTTTT.